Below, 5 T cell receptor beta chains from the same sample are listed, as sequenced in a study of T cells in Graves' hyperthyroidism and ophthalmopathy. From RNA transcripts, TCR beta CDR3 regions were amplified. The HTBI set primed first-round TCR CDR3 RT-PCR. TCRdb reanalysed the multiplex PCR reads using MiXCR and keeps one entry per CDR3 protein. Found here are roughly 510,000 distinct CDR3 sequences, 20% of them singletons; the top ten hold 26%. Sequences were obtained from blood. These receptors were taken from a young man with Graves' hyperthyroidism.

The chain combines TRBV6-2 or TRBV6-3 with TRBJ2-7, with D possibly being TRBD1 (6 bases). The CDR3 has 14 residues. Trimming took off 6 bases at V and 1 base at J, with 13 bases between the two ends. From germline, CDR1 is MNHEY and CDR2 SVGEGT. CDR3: CASRDWTVSYEQYF. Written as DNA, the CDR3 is TGTGCCAGCAGGGATTGGACAGTTTCCTACGAGCAGTACTTC.

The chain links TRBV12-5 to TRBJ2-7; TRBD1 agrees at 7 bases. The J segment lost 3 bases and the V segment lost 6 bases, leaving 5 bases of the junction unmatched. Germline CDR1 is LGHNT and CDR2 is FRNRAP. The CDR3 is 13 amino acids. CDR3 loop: CASGLGQSYEQYF. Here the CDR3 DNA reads TGTGCTAGTGGACTGGGACAGAGCTACGAGCAGTACTTC.

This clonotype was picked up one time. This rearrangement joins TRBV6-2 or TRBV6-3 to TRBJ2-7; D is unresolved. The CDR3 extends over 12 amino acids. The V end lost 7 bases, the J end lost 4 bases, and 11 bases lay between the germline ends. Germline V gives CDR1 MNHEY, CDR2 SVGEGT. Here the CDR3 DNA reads TGTGCCAGCACTACGTTCGGATACGAGCAGTACTTC. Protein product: CASTTFGYEQYF.

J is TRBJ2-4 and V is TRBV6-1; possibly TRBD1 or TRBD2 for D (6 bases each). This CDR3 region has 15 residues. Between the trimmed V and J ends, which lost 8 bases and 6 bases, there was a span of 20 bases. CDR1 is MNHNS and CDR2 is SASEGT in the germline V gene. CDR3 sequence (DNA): TGTGCCAGCGCCCGCGGGACACAGGGAGGAAACATTCAGTACTTC. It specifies CASARGTQGGNIQYF.

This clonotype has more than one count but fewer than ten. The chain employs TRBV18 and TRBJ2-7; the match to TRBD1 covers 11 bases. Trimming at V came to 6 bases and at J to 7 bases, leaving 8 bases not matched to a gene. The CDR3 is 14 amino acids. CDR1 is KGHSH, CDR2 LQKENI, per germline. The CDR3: CASSDGQGALEQYF. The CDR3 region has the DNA TGTGCCAGCTCTGACGGACAGGGGGCTCTGGAGCAGTACTTC.